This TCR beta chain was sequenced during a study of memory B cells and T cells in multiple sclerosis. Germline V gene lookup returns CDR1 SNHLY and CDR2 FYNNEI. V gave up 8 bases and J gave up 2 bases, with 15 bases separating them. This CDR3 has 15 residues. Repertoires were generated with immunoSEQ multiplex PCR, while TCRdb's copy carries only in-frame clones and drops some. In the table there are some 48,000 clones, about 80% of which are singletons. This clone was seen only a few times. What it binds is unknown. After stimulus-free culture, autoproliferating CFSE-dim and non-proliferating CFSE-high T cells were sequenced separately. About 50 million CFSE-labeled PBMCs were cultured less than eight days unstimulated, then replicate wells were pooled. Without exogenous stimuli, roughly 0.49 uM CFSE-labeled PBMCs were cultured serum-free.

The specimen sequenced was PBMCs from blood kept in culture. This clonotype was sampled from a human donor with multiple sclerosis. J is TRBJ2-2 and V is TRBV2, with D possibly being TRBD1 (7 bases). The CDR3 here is CASSGDSANTGELFF. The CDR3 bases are TGTGCCAGCTCGGGGGACAGCGCCAACACCGGGGAGCTGTTTTTT.